The TCR beta chain under discussion was sequenced for a study of shared clonotypes between healthy human individuals. Per the original methods: Filtering differed for immunoSEQ, which gave only junction sequences without quality scores. TCRdb's table, derived via immunoSEQ multiplex PCR, lists solely in-frame clones and lacks some. The DNA gave D and trimming, while V, J and clone size come from that table. The sample carries over a million clones, around 98.5% recorded once. V lost 3 bases, J lost 7 bases, and 3 bases stayed unmatched. The CDR3 is 14 residues long. Germline assignment: CDR1 SGHNT and CDR2 YYREEE (reference sequence).

The V and J genes are TRBV5-4 and TRBJ2-7; TRBD2 aligns across 14 bases. Sequenced input: naive CD4+ T cells sorted from blood. Specified subset: CD45RA+ positively selected. This TCR derives from a man younger than 45 in good health. The CDR3 region is CASSSGLAGGEQYF. CDR3 bases: TGTGCCAGCAGCTCCGGACTAGCGGGAGGAGAGCAGTACTTC.